What follows are 13 T cell receptor beta chains derived from one specimen sequenced in a study of regulatory T cells in long-lasting Graves disease. Time point defined: newly diagnosed GD, antithyroid drugs for less than 3 months. The TCR library was made from RNA that had been extracted from PBMCs in TRIzol. To make TCR beta libraries, researchers used iRepertoire HTBI primers and Arm-PCR of CDR3 regions. Each CDR3 protein is one row after TCRdb ran MiXCR on the multiplex PCR reads. The table lists some 600,000 distinct CDR3 sequences, roughly a sixth of them singletons. The data were also submitted as part of a second study, on T cells in Graves' hyperthyroidism and ophthalmopathy.

This specimen consisted of peripheral blood mononuclear cells (PBMCs), obtained at new diagnosis, from a patient treated with antithyroid drugs. These receptors originate from a man younger than 35 with Graves disease.

This clonotype was seen repeatedly, ten times or more. The chain is built from TRBV6-2 or TRBV6-3 and TRBJ2-5; D is uncertain. CDR1 and CDR2 (germline): MNHEY, SVGEGT. V lost 10 bases and J lost 5, with 5 bases in between. The CDR3 is 9 residues long. The CDR3 bases are TGTGCCACGAGGGAGACCCAGTACTTC. This sequence encodes CATRETQYF.

This clonotype appeared a few times. The V call is TRBV6-1, the J call TRBJ1-5; D is ambiguous. Per germline, CDR1 MNHNS and CDR2 SASEGT. The ends were cut back, 2 bases at V and 3 bases at J, with 11 bases in the middle. This CDR3 comprises 15 residues. CDR3 in amino acids: CASSELSTYNQPQHF. The CDR3 DNA follows: TGTGCCAGCAGTGAACTGAGTACTTACAATCAGCCCCAGCATTTT.

This chain joins TRBV6-1 and TRBJ2-7; D is perhaps TRBD1 (6 bases). Trimming cost V 7 bases and J 2 bases, with 12 bases left between them. CDR3 length: 13 amino acids. CDR1 and CDR2 from the germline V gene are MNHNS and SASEGT. The chain's CDR3 is CASKVRGPYEQYF. In DNA form, the CDR3 reads TGTGCCAGCAAGGTCAGGGGCCCCTACGAGCAGTACTTC.

This clonotype came up a few times. This chain joins TRBV7-9 and TRBJ2-1; maybe TRBD2 (5 bases). This CDR3 is 14 amino acids long. Germline V CDR1 and CDR2: SEHNR, FQNEAQ (reference sequence). Between the trimmed V and J ends, which lost 0 bases and 7 bases, there was a span of 10 bases. CDR3 sequence: CASSLAKRVNEQFF. DNA for the CDR3: TGTGCCAGCAGCTTAGCGAAGAGGGTTAATGAGCAGTTCTTC. The entire variable domain, with the rest obtained from reference TRBV7-9 and TRBJ2-1, is as follows: DTGVSQNPRHKITKRGQNVTFRCDPISEHNRLYWYRQTLGQGPEFLTYFQNEAQLEKSRLLSDRFSAERPKGSFSTLEIQRTEQGDSAMYLCASSLAKRVNEQFFGPGTRLTVL.

This clonotype was seen more than once but under ten times. The chain links TRBV20-1 to TRBJ2-1; D gene ambiguous. Per the germline V gene, CDR1 is DFQATT and CDR2 is SNEGSKA (reference sequence). The CDR3 is 12 residues long. V shed 6 bases and J shed 3 bases, with 9 bases lying between them. This chain's CDR3 is CSAPGLYNEQFF. CDR3 coding DNA: TGCAGTGCCCCGGGCCTCTACAATGAGCAGTTCTTC.

The chain couples TRBV20-1 to TRBJ2-1; D is ambiguous. With 5 bases removed from V and 10 bases from J, the gap between germline ends came to 12 bases. CDR1 and CDR2 from the germline V gene are DFQATT and SNEGSKA (reference sequence). This CDR3 is built from 11 residues. CDR3 nucleotide sequence: TGCAGTGCTCTAGGGCAGTGGGAGCAGTTCTTC. It translates to CSALGQWEQFF.

This clonotype was picked up a small number of times. CDR3 bases: TGTGCCAGCACCCCAGCGGCTAACTATGGCTACACCTTC. Its protein is CASTPAANYGYTF. This chain connects TRBV6-1 to TRBJ1-2; no reliable D call. Per the germline V gene, CDR1 is MNHNS and CDR2 is SASEGT. V gave up 7 bases and J gave up 0 bases, with 9 bases separating them. This CDR3 is 13 amino acids long.

The V and J genes are TRBV4-1 and TRBJ2-7; 7 positions agree with TRBD2. Germline V CDR1 and CDR2: MGHRA, YSYEKL. The CDR3 is made up of 14 amino acids. V gave up 4 bases and J gave up 2 bases; unmatched junction bases: 5. CDR3 region: CASSLGLPTYEQYF. CDR3 DNA sequence: TGCGCCAGCAGCCTGGGACTACCGACCTACGAGCAGTACTTC.

This clonotype has at least ten counts. This CDR3 reads CSVPVTSGNPDTQYF. For the CDR3, the DNA is TGCAGCGTCCCAGTGACTAGCGGGAACCCAGATACGCAGTATTTT. The gene calls are TRBV29-1 and TRBJ2-3; 11 nucleotides agree with TRBD2. From germline, CDR1 is SQVTM and CDR2 ANQGSEA. The CDR3 is made up of 15 amino acids. Losses at the gene ends were 6 bases for V and 4 bases for J; bases not matched to a gene: 9.

The sample holds a few counts of this clonotype. CDR3 residues: CGGEIGQPQHF. As DNA, the CDR3 is TGTGGGGGGGAAATAGGTCAGCCCCAGCATTTT. The genes are TRBV28 and TRBJ1-5; D is possibly TRBD1 (5 bases). CDR3 length: 11 residues. Germline lookup yields CDR1 MDHEN and CDR2 SYDVKM.

The V and J genes are TRBV20-1 and TRBJ2-7, with 7 bases that match TRBD2. The CDR3 spans 14 residues. V lost 0 bases to trimming and J lost 3 bases; unmatched junction nucleotides: 5. Germline V lookup: CDR1 DFQATT, CDR2 SNEGSKA (reference sequence). CDR3 DNA: TGCAGTGCTAGAGACCAGCGGGGCGACTACGAGCAGTACTTC. It is translated as CSARDQRGDYEQYF.

The chain has TRBV19 and TRBJ2-7, with D possibly matching TRBD2 (6 bases). Germline CDR1 LNHDA, CDR2 SQIVND (reference sequence). V was pared by 5 bases and J by 0 bases, with 20 bases between. The CDR3 extends over 17 amino acids. The CDR3 is CASSPYTGTQSSYEQYF. The CDR3 DNA sequence: TGTGCCAGTAGTCCATATACCGGGACTCAGAGCTCCTACGAGCAGTACTTC. Full variable domain (remainder filled in from reference TRBV19 and TRBJ2-7): DGGITQSPKYLFRKEGQNVTLSCEQNLNHDAMYWYRQDPGQGLRLIYYSQIVNDFQKGDIAEGYSVSREKKESFPLTVTSAQKNPTAFYLCASSPYTGTQSSYEQYFGPGTRLTVT.

This clonotype appeared many times. The gene calls are TRBV20-1 and TRBJ1-2, with 7 bases fitting TRBD1. The ends lost 6 bases at V and 7 bases at J; junction bases unmatched: 8. Looked up from germline, CDR1 is DFQATT and CDR2 is SNEGSKA (reference sequence). The CDR3 runs 12 residues. In DNA form, the CDR3 reads TGCAGTGCCCCGGATAGGGGGCGTGGCTACACCTTC. Translation gives CSAPDRGRGYTF.